A selection of T cell receptor beta chains follows, all from one sample in a study of control samples from healthy donors and cancer patients. Using immunoSEQ multiplex PCR, the repertoire was profiled, and TCRdb retains in-frame clones only, with some absent. Here the sample spans roughly 80,000 clones, almost 95% being singletons. The sequenced sample consisted of blood. These TCRs come from a woman aged 55 to 70 in good health. CDR3s include the opening cysteine and the closing phenylalanine or tryptophan. D genes are given only for firm matches. Only some rows state a clone size, as once, few, many or a class for expanded clones.

v_call	d_call	j_call	clone_size	cdr3_nt	cdr3_aa
TRBV5-1	TRBD1	TRBJ2-3	-	TGCGCCAGCAGCTTGCTACAGGGGGTGGGCACAGATACGCAGTATTTT	CASSLLQGVGTDTQYF
TRBV7-8	TRBD2	TRBJ2-1	-	TGTGCCAGCACAGCGGGAGCCCAGTACAATGAGCAGTTCTTC	CASTAGAQYNEQFF
TRBV28	-	TRBJ1-1	once	TGTGCCAGCACGATTGGACAGCTGAACACTGAAGCTTTCTTT	CASTIGQLNTEAFF
TRBV18	-	TRBJ2-1	-	TGTGCCAGCTCACCACCGTCTCAGGGAGACAATGAGCAGTTCTTC	CASSPPSQGDNEQFF
TRBV5-1	TRBD1	TRBJ2-2	-	TGCGCCAGCAAAAGGACAGGGAACACCGGGGAGCTGTTTTTT	CASKRTGNTGELFF
TRBV28	-	TRBJ2-7	-	TGTGCCAGCAGTTTATTCGGCTACGAGCAGTACTTC	CASSLFGYEQYF
TRBV18	-	TRBJ2-3	-	TGTGCCAGCTCACCACCTGGACAGAGCACAGATACGCAGTATTTT	CASSPPGQSTDTQYF
TRBV11-2	TRBD2	TRBJ2-1	-	TGTGCCAGCACTACTGGGACTAGCGCTTACAATGAGCAGTTCTTC	CASTTGTSAYNEQFF
TRBV12-3/TRBV12-4	TRBD1	TRBJ1-1	-	TGTGCCAGCAATACCGACAGGGGCACTGAAGCTTTCTTT	CASNTDRGTEAFF
TRBV15	-	TRBJ2-7	-	TGTGCCACCAGCAGAGACGGCATGGGGTACGAGCAGTACTTC	CATSRDGMGYEQYF
TRBV24-1	TRBD2	TRBJ2-1	once	TGTGCCACCAGTGAAGGCGGGAGGGGCTATGAGCAGTTCTTC	CATSEGGRGYEQFF
TRBV7-9	TRBD2	TRBJ2-1	once	TGTGCCAGCAGAGTACTAGCGGGGGGCCCTGAGCAGTTCTTC	CASRVLAGGPEQFF
TRBV7-3	-	TRBJ1-1	-	TGTGCCAGCAGCCCCGTGGAGGGATTGAGCGGCACTGAAGCTTTCTTT	CASSPVEGLSGTEAFF
TRBV2	-	TRBJ1-5	-	TGTGCCAGCAGATCCGACGTGAGCAATCAGCCCCAGCATTTT	CASRSDVSNQPQHF
TRBV27	TRBD1	TRBJ1-6	-	TGTGCCAGCAGTTCCTTACAGGGGTACCTACCCAATTCACCCCTCCACTTT	CASSSLQGYLPNSPLHF
TRBV7-6	-	TRBJ2-1	-	TGTGCCAGCAGCCCCTCCGGGAATCTGTACAATGAGCAGTTCTTC	CASSPSGNLYNEQFF
TRBV28	TRBD1	TRBJ1-1	-	TGTGCCAGCAGATCAGGACAGGGGGCGACTGAAGCTTTCTTT	CASRSGQGATEAFF
TRBV3-1/TRBV3-2	-	TRBJ2-1	-	TGTGCCAGCAGCCAAGCCGCAAGAGAGCAGTTCTTC	CASSQAAREQFF
TRBV13	TRBD2	TRBJ2-6	-	TGTGCCAGCAGCTCCGGACTAGCGGGATTCTCTGGGGCCAACGTCCTGACTTTC	CASSSGLAGFSGANVLTF
TRBV11-2	TRBD2	TRBJ2-1	-	TGTGCCAGCAGCTTAACTAGCGGGAGTGGGAATGAGCAGTTCTTC	CASSLTSGSGNEQFF
TRBV5-1	-	TRBJ2-7	-	TGCGCCAGCAGCTTGGACCGCTACGAGCAGTACTTC	CASSLDRYEQYF
TRBV23-1	TRBD2	TRBJ2-7	-	TGCGCCAGCAGTCACCACTCCCGAGTCGAGATGGAGCGGGAGGAGTACGAGCAGTACTTC	CASSHHSRVEMEREEYEQYF
TRBV28	TRBD1	TRBJ1-2	-	TGTGCCAGCAGTCCAGATGGACAGGGGGCACGCGGCTACACCTTC	CASSPDGQGARGYTF
TRBV5-1	-	TRBJ2-2	-	TGCGCCAGCAGCCTCGGACAGATGAACACCGGGGAGCTGTTTTTT	CASSLGQMNTGELFF
TRBV28	TRBD1	TRBJ2-3	-	TGTGCCAGCAGTACAACCGGGACAGGGCACACAGATACGCAGTATTTT	CASSTTGTGHTDTQYF
TRBV11-3	-	TRBJ2-2	-	TGTGCCAGCAGCCCGAGTCTCACCGGGGAGCTGTTTTTT	CASSPSLTGELFF
TRBV24-1	-	TRBJ2-2	-	TGTGCCACCAGTGGGAGGGGGACTCAGGCCACCGGGGAGCTGTTTTTT	CATSGRGTQATGELFF